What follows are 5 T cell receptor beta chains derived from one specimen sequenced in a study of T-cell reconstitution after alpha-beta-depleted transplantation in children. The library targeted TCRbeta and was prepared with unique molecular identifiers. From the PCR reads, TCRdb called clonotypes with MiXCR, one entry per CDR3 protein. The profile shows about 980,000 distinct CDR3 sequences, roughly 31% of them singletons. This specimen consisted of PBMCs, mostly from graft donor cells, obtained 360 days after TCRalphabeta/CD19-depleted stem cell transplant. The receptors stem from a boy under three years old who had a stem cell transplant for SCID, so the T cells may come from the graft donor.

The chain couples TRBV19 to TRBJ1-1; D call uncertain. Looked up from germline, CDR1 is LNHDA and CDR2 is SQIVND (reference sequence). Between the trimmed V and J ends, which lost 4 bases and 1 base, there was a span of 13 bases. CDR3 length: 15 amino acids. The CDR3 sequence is CASSTVASPNTEAFF. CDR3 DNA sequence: TGTGCCAGTAGTACGGTGGCCAGCCCGAACACTGAAGCTTTCTTT.

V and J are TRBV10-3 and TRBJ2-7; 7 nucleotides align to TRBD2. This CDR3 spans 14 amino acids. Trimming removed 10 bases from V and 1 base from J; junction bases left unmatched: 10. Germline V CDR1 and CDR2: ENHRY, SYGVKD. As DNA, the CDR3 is TGTGCCACCATGGAGACTAGCCTATCCTACGAGCAGTACTTC. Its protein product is CATMETSLSYEQYF.

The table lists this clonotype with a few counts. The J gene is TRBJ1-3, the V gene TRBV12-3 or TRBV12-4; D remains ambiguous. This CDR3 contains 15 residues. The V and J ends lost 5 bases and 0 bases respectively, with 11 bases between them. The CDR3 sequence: CASSPTKGSGNTIYF. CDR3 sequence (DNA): TGTGCCAGCAGTCCTACAAAGGGCTCTGGAAACACCATATATTTT.

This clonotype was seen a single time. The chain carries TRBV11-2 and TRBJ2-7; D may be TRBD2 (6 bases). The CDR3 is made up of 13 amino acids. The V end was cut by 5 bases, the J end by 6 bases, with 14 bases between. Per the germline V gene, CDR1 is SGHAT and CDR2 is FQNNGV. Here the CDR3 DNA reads TGTGCCAGCAGCCCCCGTGCGGGGAGCGAGCAGTACTTC. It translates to CASSPRAGSEQYF.

This chain's CDR3 is CASSLITGVRNTGELFF. CDR3 in DNA: TGTGCCAGCAGCCTAATCACAGGGGTTAGGAACACCGGGGAGCTGTTTTTT. The chain employs TRBV4-2 and TRBJ2-2; 7 bases fit TRBD1. V lost 4 bases and J lost 1; bases outside the gene matches: 9. The CDR3 loop spans 17 amino acids. From germline, CDR1 is LGHNA and CDR2 YNFKEQ.